Detailed here is one T cell receptor (beta chain). The data are from a study of blood T cell repertoires in COVID-19. Study information: Sources were T cells, B-cell-depleted T cells, or PBMCs; the material itself was cDNA or gDNA.

Study processing details: Amplification of reference gene primers was used by the study to estimate nucleated cell counts. Here immunoSEQ multiplex PCR was the method, and the copy in TCRdb shows in-frame clones only, minus some. V and J calls and clone size are those listed in that table; D and trimming were worked out from the DNA. In the table there are 250,000 or so clones, roughly 84% of which are singletons. This CDR3 is built from 13 residues. The ends lost 9 bases at V and 4 bases at J; junction bases unmatched: 7. Germline lookup yields CDR1 MDHEN and CDR2 SYDVKM. V is TRBV28 and J is TRBJ2-7; 9 bases line up with TRBD1. Sequenced material: peripheral blood. This sequence originates from a woman aged 40 to 50 who had recovered from COVID-19. CDR3 residues: CASLGTGRYEQYF. CDR3 coding DNA: TGTGCCAGTTTAGGGACAGGGAGATACGAGCAGTACTTC.